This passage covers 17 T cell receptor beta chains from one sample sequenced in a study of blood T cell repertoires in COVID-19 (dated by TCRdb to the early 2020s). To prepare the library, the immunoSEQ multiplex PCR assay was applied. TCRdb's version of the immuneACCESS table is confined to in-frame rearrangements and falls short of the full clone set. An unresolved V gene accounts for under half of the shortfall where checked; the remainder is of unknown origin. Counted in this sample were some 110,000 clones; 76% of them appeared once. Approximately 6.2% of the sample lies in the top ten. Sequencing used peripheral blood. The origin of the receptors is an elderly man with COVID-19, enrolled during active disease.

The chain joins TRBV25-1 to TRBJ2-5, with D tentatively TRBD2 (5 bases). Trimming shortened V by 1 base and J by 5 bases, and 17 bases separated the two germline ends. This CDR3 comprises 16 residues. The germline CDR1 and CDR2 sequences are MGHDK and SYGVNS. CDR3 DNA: TGTGCCAGCAGTGAATTCATCGGGGTCTCACGGGAGACCCAGTACTTC. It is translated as CASSEFIGVSRETQYF.

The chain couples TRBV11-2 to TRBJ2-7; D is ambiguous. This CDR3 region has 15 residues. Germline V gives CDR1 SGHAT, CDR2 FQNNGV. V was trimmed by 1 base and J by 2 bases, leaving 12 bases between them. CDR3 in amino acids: CASSLGPTDTYEQYF. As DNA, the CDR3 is TGTGCCAGCAGCTTAGGACCCACAGATACCTACGAGCAGTACTTC.

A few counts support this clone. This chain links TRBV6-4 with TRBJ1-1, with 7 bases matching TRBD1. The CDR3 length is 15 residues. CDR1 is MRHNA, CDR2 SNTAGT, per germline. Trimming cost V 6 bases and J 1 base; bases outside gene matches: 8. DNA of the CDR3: TGTGCCAGCAGCGTAACAGGGGTAGGGAACACTGAAGCTTTCTTT. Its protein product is CASSVTGVGNTEAFF.

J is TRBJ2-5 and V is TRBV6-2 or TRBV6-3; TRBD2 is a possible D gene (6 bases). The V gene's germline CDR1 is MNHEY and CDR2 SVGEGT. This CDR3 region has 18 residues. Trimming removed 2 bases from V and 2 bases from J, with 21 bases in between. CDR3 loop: CASSYQRGRDSEQETQYF. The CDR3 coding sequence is TGTGCCAGCAGTTACCAAAGAGGCCGGGACTCCGAACAAGAGACCCAGTACTTC.

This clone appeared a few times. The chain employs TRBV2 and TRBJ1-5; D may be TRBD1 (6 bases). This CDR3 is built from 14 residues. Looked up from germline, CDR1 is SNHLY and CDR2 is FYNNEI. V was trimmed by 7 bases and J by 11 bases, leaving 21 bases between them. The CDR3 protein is CASTGTLGLGAQHF. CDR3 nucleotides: TGTGCCAGCACCGGGACACTAGGCCTCGGGGCCCAGCATTTT.

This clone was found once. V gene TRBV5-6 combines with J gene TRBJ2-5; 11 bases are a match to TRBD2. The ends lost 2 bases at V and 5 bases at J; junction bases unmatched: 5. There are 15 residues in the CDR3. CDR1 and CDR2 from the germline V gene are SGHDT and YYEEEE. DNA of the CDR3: TGTGCCAGCAGCTTTGGGGCTAGCGGGAGGGAGACCCAGTACTTC. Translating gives CASSFGASGRETQYF.

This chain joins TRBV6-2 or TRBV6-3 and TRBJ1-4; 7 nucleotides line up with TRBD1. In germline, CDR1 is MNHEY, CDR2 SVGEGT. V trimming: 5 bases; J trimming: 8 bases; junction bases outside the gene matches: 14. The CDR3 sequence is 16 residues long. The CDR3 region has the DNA TGTGCCAGCAGTACCACAACCGGGACAGCCGAGGAAAAACTGTTTTTT. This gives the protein CASSTTTGTAEEKLFF.

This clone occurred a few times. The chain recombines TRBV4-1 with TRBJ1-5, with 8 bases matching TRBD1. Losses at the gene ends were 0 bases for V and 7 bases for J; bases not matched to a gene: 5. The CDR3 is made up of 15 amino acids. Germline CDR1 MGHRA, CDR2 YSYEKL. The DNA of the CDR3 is TGCGCCAGCAGCCAAGACAGGGGGCATTTGCAGCCCCAGCATTTT. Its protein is CASSQDRGHLQPQHF.

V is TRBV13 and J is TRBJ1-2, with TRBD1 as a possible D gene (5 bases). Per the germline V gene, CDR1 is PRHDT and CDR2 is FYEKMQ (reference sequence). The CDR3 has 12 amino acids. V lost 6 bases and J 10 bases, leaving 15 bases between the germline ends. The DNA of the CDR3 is TGTGCCAGCAGGGGGGGAGCAAATGACTACACCTTC. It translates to CASRGGANDYTF.

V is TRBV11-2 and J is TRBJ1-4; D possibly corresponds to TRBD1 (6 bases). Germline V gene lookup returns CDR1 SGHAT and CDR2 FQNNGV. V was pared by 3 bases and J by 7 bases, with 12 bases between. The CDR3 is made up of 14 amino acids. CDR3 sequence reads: CASSLQGQGEKLFF. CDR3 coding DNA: TGTGCCAGCAGCTTGCAGGGACAAGGTGAAAAACTGTTTTTT.

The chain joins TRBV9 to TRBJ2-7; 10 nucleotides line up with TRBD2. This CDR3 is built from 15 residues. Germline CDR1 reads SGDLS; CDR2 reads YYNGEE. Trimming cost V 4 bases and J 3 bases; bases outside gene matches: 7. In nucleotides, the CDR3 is TGTGCCAGCAGCCCCCGACTAGCGGGCTTCTACGAGCAGTACTTC. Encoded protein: CASSPRLAGFYEQYF. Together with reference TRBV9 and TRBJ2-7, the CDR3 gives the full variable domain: DSGVTQTPKHLITATGQRVTLRCSPRSGDLSVYWYQQSLDQGLQFLIQYYNGEERAKGNILERFSAQQFPDLHSELNLSSLELGDSALYFCASSPRLAGFYEQYFGPGTRLTVT.

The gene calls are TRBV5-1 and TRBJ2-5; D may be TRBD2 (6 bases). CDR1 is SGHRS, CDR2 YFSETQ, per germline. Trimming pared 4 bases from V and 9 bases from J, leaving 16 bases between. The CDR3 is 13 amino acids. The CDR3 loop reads CASSREGPGAQYF. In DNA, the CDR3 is TGCGCCAGCAGCCGAGAGGGCCCGGGGGCCCAGTACTTC.

CDR3 bases: TGTGCCAGCAGCCAAGCTTACAGGGTCAATCAGCCCCAGCATTTT. This sequence encodes CASSQAYRVNQPQHF. The genes are TRBV3-1 (or the pseudogene TRBV3-2) and TRBJ1-5, with D perhaps matching TRBD1 (6 bases). This CDR3 is built from 15 residues. Germline-derived CDR1 and CDR2 are LGHDT and YNNKEL (reference sequence). V lost 1 base to trimming and J lost 3 bases, with 10 bases between them.

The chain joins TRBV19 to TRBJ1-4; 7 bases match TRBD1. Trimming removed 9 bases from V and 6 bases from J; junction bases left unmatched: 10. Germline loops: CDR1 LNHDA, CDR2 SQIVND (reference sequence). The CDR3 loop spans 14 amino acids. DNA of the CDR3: TGTGCCAGCTCAACAGGGGCAGCGGATGAAAAACTGTTTTTT. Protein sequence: CASSTGAADEKLFF.

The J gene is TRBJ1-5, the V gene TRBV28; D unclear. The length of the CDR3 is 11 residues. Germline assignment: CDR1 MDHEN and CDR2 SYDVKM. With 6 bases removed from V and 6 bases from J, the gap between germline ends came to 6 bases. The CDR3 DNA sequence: TGTGCCAGCAGCGGGAGTCAGCCCCAGCATTTT. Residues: CASSGSQPQHF.

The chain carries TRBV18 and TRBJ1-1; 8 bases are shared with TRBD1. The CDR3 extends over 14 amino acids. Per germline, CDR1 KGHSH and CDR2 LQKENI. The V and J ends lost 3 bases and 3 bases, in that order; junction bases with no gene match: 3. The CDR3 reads CASSPNRGDTEAFF. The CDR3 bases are TGTGCCAGCTCACCGAACAGGGGGGACACTGAAGCTTTCTTT.

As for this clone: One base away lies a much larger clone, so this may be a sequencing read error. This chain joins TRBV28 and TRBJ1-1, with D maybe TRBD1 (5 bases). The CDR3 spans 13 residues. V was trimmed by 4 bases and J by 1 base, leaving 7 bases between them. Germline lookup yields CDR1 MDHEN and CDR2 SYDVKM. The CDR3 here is CASSSTGNTEAFF. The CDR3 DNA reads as TGTGCCAGCAGTTCTACAGGGAACACTGAAGCTTTCTTT.